This record looks at one T cell receptor beta chain sequence and its context. These data are taken from a study of blood T cell repertoires in COVID-19. Across the study: Spain, Italy and the United States supplied samples that represented acute and convalescent COVID-19.

The CDR3 has 15 residues. V was cut by 5 bases and J by 3 bases, with 15 bases left in between. Germline CDR1 is SGHNT and CDR2 is YYREEE (reference sequence). The assay was immunoSEQ multiplex PCR, and TCRdb's table has in-frame clones only and misses some. The sample comprises roughly 200,000 clones, roughly 80% of which are singletons, and 5.5% to 8.5% rests with the top ten. The sequenced sample was peripheral blood. The J gene is TRBJ1-3, the V gene TRBV5-4; D is unclear. The receptor was derived from a man aged 55-75 years with acute or convalescent COVID-19. The CDR3 coding sequence is TGTGCCAGCAGAGCGTCCCCACTCTATGGAAACACCATATATTTT. This encodes CASRASPLYGNTIYF. Full variable domain (remainder filled in from reference TRBV5-4 and TRBJ1-3): ETGVTQSPTHLIKTRGQQVTLRCSSQSGHNTVSWYQQALGQGPQFIFQYYREEENGRGNFPPRFSGLQFPNYSSELNVNALELDDSALYLCASRASPLYGNTIYFGEGSWLTVV.